This entry is about one TCR beta chain. These data originate in a study of blood T cell repertoires in COVID-19. Study background: Samples came from the United States, Italy and Spain, spanning acute and convalescent COVID-19. PBMCs, B-cell-depleted T cells, or T cells were the source of the cDNA or gDNA that made up the material.

Per the study methods: Amplified reference gene primers provided the basis for estimating nucleated cell counts. TCRdb's copy holds only in-frame clones and misses some; the assay was immunoSEQ multiplex PCR. V and J calls and clone size follow that table, whereas D and trimming were derived from the DNA. The profile covers 30,000 or so clones, with nearly 80% appearing a single time and approximately 36% taken by the ten largest. V shed 4 bases, J shed 4 bases, and the junction held 3 bases outside the gene matches. CDR1 is SGHAT and CDR2 is FQNNGV in the germline V gene. CDR3 length equals 15 residues.

The V and J genes are TRBV11-2 and TRBJ2-2; the match to TRBD2 covers 10 bases. The source material was peripheral blood. The receptor comes from a man older than 75 with acute or convalescent COVID-19. The CDR3 nucleotides read TGTGCCAGCAGCTGGGAGCGGGGGGGCACCGGGGAGCTGTTTTTT. Residues: CASSWERGGTGELFF.